This T cell receptor beta chain emerged from a study of a mutant IDH1 vaccine in newly diagnosed glioma. Study-wide context: Vaccination followed radiotherapy alone by 4-6 weeks, or accompanied temozolomide cycles. Findings of the study overall: Vaccine-induced immune responses occurred in over 80% of patients.

The CDR3 consists of 13 residues. V shed 7 bases and J shed 2 bases, with 11 bases lying between them. Germline-derived CDR1 and CDR2 are SGHTA and FQGNSA. Notes on this clone: Its cognate antigen is unknown.

Libraries were prepared by immunoSEQ multiplex PCR; TCRdb keeps only in-frame clonotypes and omits some of them. The sample has roughly 86,000 clones; roughly 77% are singletons. This sample's time point: week 47, end of study. The study gave 300 ug of mutant IDH1 20-mer peptide per vaccine dose, with topical imiquimod. Across weeks 1, 3, 5, 7, 11, 15, 19 and 23, patients received a vaccination each time, eight in all. Donor tumors were new WHO grade 3 or 4 IDH1-mutant, ATRX-lost astrocytomas. The TCR was taken from a man aged 40-50 years with glioma. The input for sequencing was PBMCs, taken from a glioma patient whose treatment included an IDH1 peptide vaccine. This sequence joins TRBV7-2 and TRBJ1-2; D is perhaps TRBD1 (5 bases). DNA of the CDR3: TGTGCCAGCACGGATTCAGGGAACTATGGCTACACCTTC. It is translated as CASTDSGNYGYTF.